Below are 18 T cell receptor beta chains sequenced from a single sample in a study of T cells after yellow fever vaccination. Using its own MiXCR run on the 5' RACE reads, TCRdb lists one record per CDR3 protein. Here the sample spans a few hundred thousand distinct CDR3 sequences, 6.8% being singletons. This material consisted of PBMCs, taken about 49 days after the first yellow fever vaccination. The receptors were gathered from a man between 18 and 35 years old who received the YFV17D yellow fever vaccine.

This clonotype was seen only a few times. The chain carries TRBV29-1 and TRBJ2-5, with TRBD2 matching over 7 bases. V gave up 0 bases and J gave up 1 base; unmatched junction bases: 2. Germline CDR1 reads SQVTM; CDR2 reads ANQGSEA. This CDR3 contains 14 residues. The DNA for the CDR3 is TGCAGCGTTGAAGATAGCGGGTTCCAAGAGACCCAGTACTTC. This codes for CSVEDSGFQETQYF. Complete variable domain (other parts from reference TRBV29-1 and TRBJ2-5): SAVISQKPSRDICQRGTSLTIQCQVDSQVTMMFWYRQQPGQSLTLIATANQGSEATYESGFVIDKFPISRPNLTFSTLTVSNMSPEDSSIYLCSVEDSGFQETQYFGPGTRLLVL.

The chain joins TRBV7-9 to TRBJ2-1; possible D gene TRBD2, 6 bases. V lost 5 bases, J lost 8 bases, and 22 bases lay in between. The length of the CDR3 is 16 residues. The germline V gene encodes CDR1 SEHNR and CDR2 FQNEAQ (reference sequence). The chain's CDR3 is CASSKALGEASDEQFF. CDR3 coding DNA: TGTGCCAGCAGCAAGGCCCTAGGGGAGGCTTCGGATGAGCAGTTCTTC.

As to this clonotype: This may arise from a read error, as a much more abundant clone is one base away. The chain employs TRBV5-6 and TRBJ1-5, with D possibly TRBD1 on 5 matching bases. CDR3 length: 14 residues. CDR1 is SGHDT and CDR2 is YYEEEE in the germline V gene. Trimming shortened V by 2 bases and J by 9 bases, and 15 bases separated the two germline ends. CDR3 protein: CASSFGRRGVPQHF. CDR3 bases: TGTGCCAGCAGCTTTGGGCGGCGAGGGGTGCCCCAGCATTTT.

This chain joins TRBV5-5 and TRBJ2-5; D call uncertain. Germline CDR1 SGHKS, CDR2 YYEKEE (reference sequence). V was trimmed by 4 bases and J by 5 bases, leaving 15 bases between them. This CDR3 has 14 residues. CDR3 sequence reads: CASSPGIPRETQYF. DNA for the CDR3: TGTGCCAGCAGCCCTGGGATTCCGCGCGAGACCCAGTACTTC.

This clonotype was seen a few times. The V gene is TRBV12-3 or TRBV12-4, the J gene TRBJ1-1; D remains unclear. CDR3 length: 12 residues. V was clipped by 7 bases and J by 1 base, with 7 bases between them. CDR3: CASKQQNTEAFF. The CDR3 DNA is TGTGCCAGCAAACAGCAGAACACTGAAGCTTTCTTT.

This clonotype came up many times. J is TRBJ1-6 and V is TRBV4-1; 9 nucleotides align to TRBD1. The germline V gene has CDR1 MGHRA and CDR2 YSYEKL. The CDR3 is 17 residues long. The J segment lost 6 bases and the V segment lost 2 bases, leaving 8 bases of the junction unmatched. The CDR3 protein is CASSQRQGDRFNSPLHF. In DNA, the CDR3 is TGCGCCAGCAGCCAAAGACAGGGGGATCGCTTTAATTCACCCCTCCACTTT.

The rearrangement links TRBV5-1 to TRBJ2-1; 7 nucleotides agree with TRBD1. The junction had 14 bases not matched to a gene; V was cut back by 5 bases and J by 3 bases. The CDR3 spans 17 residues. Looked up from germline, CDR1 is SGHRS and CDR2 is YFSETQ. CDR3 protein: CASRFSSGTAYYNEQFF. DNA of the CDR3: TGCGCCAGCAGATTCAGTTCCGGGACAGCGTACTACAATGAGCAGTTCTTC.

V usage is TRBV10-2 and J usage is TRBJ2-5, with D possibly being TRBD1 (6 bases). This CDR3 spans 14 amino acids. V was trimmed by 3 bases and J by 5 bases, leaving 13 bases between them. CDR1 WSHSY and CDR2 SAAADI come from the germline V gene. Written as DNA, the CDR3 is TGCGCCAGCAGTGAAATCACAGGGAGTGAGACCCAGTACTTC. This gives the protein CASSEITGSETQYF.

The chain joins TRBV6-4 to TRBJ2-5; 10 nucleotides match TRBD2. Germline assignment: CDR1 MRHNA and CDR2 SNTAGT. The trim removed 5 bases at V and 4 bases at J, leaving 7 bases unmatched. The CDR3 has 15 amino acids. CDR3 amino acids: CASSYQAGGRETQYF. CDR3 nucleotide sequence: TGTGCCAGCAGTTACCAAGCGGGGGGGCGAGAGACCCAGTACTTC.

The chain couples TRBV7-3 to TRBJ1-1; D is unclear. Germline CDR1 is SGHTA and CDR2 is FQGTGA. V lost 5 bases to trimming and J lost 1 base, with 8 bases between them. The CDR3 covers 13 residues. The CDR3, as DNA: TGTGCCAGCAGCGCCGATCCGAACACTGAAGCTTTCTTT. This codes for CASSADPNTEAFF. The entire variable domain, with the rest obtained from reference TRBV7-3 and TRBJ1-1, is as follows: GAGVSQTPSNKVTEKGKYVELRCDPISGHTALYWYRQSLGQGPEFLIYFQGTGAADDSGLPNDRFFAVRPEGSVSTLKIQRTERGDSAVYLCASSADPNTEAFFGQGTRLTVV.

The V gene is TRBV6-2 or TRBV6-3, the J gene TRBJ2-1; 8 positions agree with TRBD1. This CDR3 has 14 amino acids. J gave up 6 bases and V 7 bases, and 8 bases lay outside the gene matches. Germline V gene lookup returns CDR1 MNHEY and CDR2 SVGEGT. Here the CDR3 DNA reads TGTGCCAGCACCCGGACAGGGCTCAGCAATGAGCAGTTCTTC. This codes for CASTRTGLSNEQFF.

The chain uses TRBV2 and TRBJ2-5; 12 bases line up with TRBD1. V dropped 3 bases and J dropped 1; count of bases not matched to a gene: 6. Per germline, CDR1 SNHLY and CDR2 FYNNEI. CDR3 length: 17 residues. This CDR3 reads CASSDVGQGAPQETQYF. In DNA, the CDR3 is TGTGCCAGCAGTGATGTGGGACAGGGGGCTCCCCAAGAGACCCAGTACTTC.

The CDR3, as DNA: TGTGCCAGCAGCTTAACCAGGGAAACCGCTCTCTATGGCTACACCTTC. Amino acid sequence: CASSLTRETALYGYTF. The gene calls are TRBV5-6 and TRBJ1-2; D possibly corresponds to TRBD1 (5 bases). The V and J ends lost 2 bases and 4 bases respectively, with 18 bases between them. Germline loops: CDR1 SGHDT, CDR2 YYEEEE. The CDR3 length is 16 residues.

Only a few counts were recorded for this clonotype. V and J are TRBV5-1 and TRBJ2-3; 8 bases fit TRBD2. The germline gives CDR1 SGHRS, CDR2 YFSETQ. The CDR3 has 16 amino acids. V was clipped by 0 bases and J by 6 bases; unmatched bases: 9. CDR3 in amino acids: CASSLARRGASDTQYF. DNA of the CDR3: TGCGCCAGCAGCTTGGCGAGGCGGGGGGCTTCTGATACGCAGTATTTT.

This clonotype has more than one count but fewer than ten. This chain connects TRBV4-3 to TRBJ1-2, with D maybe TRBD1 (5 bases). This CDR3 comprises 14 residues. The V end was cut by 0 bases, the J end by 8 bases, with 13 bases between. Germline-derived CDR1 and CDR2 are LGHNA and YSLEER. CDR3 bases: TGCGCCAGCAGCCAAGATCGGGGGGGGAGAGGCTACACCTTC. This gives the protein CASSQDRGGRGYTF.

The chain couples TRBV5-4 to TRBJ2-3; D perhaps matches TRBD1 (5 bases). The CDR3 is made up of 16 amino acids. The germline V gene encodes CDR1 SGHNT and CDR2 YYREEE (reference sequence). V was trimmed by 0 bases and J by 3 bases, leaving 14 bases between them. The CDR3 bases are TGTGCCAGCAGCTTGGTGCAGGGTCAGGAGACAGATACGCAGTATTTT. Its protein is CASSLVQGQETDTQYF.

This chain joins TRBV7-2 and TRBJ1-1, with D perhaps TRBD1 (6 bases). The germline gives CDR1 SGHTA, CDR2 FQGNSA. Between the trimmed V and J ends, which lost 3 bases and 5 bases, there was a span of 16 bases. The CDR3 covers 15 residues. CDR3 loop: CASSFGWGLGTEAFF. The CDR3 coding sequence is TGTGCCAGCAGCTTTGGTTGGGGGCTGGGTACTGAAGCTTTCTTT.

The gene calls are TRBV7-9 and TRBJ2-7, with D possibly TRBD2 on 6 matching bases. Trimming took 1 base from V and 6 from J, leaving 19 bases between them. The CDR3 is 16 residues long. Germline V gives CDR1 SEHNR, CDR2 FQNEAQ (reference sequence). The CDR3 DNA reads TGTGCCAGCAGCTTAGGGCCTGGTGGGGCGGGGAGCGAGCAGTACGTC. Protein: CASSLGPGGAGSEQYV.